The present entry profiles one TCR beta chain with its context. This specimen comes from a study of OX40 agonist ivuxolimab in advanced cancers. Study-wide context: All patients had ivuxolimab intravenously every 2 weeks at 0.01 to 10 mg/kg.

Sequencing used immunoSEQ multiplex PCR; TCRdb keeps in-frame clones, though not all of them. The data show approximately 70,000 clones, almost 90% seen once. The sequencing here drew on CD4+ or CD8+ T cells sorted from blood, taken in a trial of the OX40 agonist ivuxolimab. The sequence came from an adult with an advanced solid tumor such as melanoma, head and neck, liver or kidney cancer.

This CDR3 reads CAISESRLAGDNEQFF. The CDR3 DNA follows: TGTGCCATCAGTGAGTCAAGACTAGCGGGGGACAATGAGCAGTTCTTC. The genes are TRBV10-3 and TRBJ2-1; 12 bases align to TRBD2. This CDR3 contains 16 residues. Trimming at V came to 0 bases and at J to 5 bases, leaving 2 bases not matched to a gene. Germline V gene sequence: CDR1 ENHRY, CDR2 SYGVKD.